A selection of T cell receptor beta chains follows, all from one sample in a study of cytomegalovirus exposure and HLA in healthy donors. The protocol was immunoSEQ multiplex PCR, while the TCRdb copy is restricted to in-frame clones and leaves out a portion. Among approximately 170,000 clones listed, roughly 72% were seen once. Specimen: PBMCs. Receptors were obtained from a woman aged 40 to 50 in good health and CMV-seronegative. The CDR3 runs from the conserved cysteine through the conserved F or W. A D gene is named only where the DNA matches it firmly. Where a row states a size, it is once, few, many or the class of an expanded clone; other rows omit it.

cdr3_nt | cdr3_aa | d_call | j_call | v_call | clone_size
TGTGCCAGTAGTATAGGAACAGGCTCGGACTATGGCTACACCTTC | CASSIGTGSDYGYTF | NA | TRBJ1-2 | TRBV19 | few
TGCAGCGTTGGACAGGGACATGGCTACACCTTC | CSVGQGHGYTF | TRBD1 | TRBJ1-2 | TRBV29-1 | NA
TGCAGCGTTGCCGGACTAGGAGGGATCACAGATACGCAGTATTTT | CSVAGLGGITDTQYF | TRBD2 | TRBJ2-3 | TRBV29-1 | NA
TGTGCTAGTGGCCTCCAAACTAGCGGGTTAGGAGATGAGCAGTTCTTC | CASGLQTSGLGDEQFF | TRBD2 | TRBJ2-1 | TRBV12-5 | NA
TGTGCCAGCAGTCCCCCTAGCGGCCAAGAGACCCAGTACTTC | CASSPPSGQETQYF | TRBD2 | TRBJ2-5 | TRBV2 | NA
TGTGCCAGCAGCTACCGGGACTTGAGCTCTGGGGCCAACGTCCTGACTTTC | CASSYRDLSSGANVLTF | NA | TRBJ2-6 | TRBV7-8 | NA
TGCGCCAGCAGCTTGACAGTGAACACTGAAGCTTTCTTT | CASSLTVNTEAFF | NA | TRBJ1-1 | TRBV5-1 | NA
TGCGCCAGCAGCCAAGACCCCAGGACCTACAATGAGCAGTTCTTC | CASSQDPRTYNEQFF | NA | TRBJ2-1 | TRBV4-1 | NA
TGTGCCAGCAGCTTAGCGACAGGGGAGACCCAGTACTTC | CASSLATGETQYF | TRBD1 | TRBJ2-5 | TRBV7-9 | NA
TGTGCCAGCAGCCAAGGAGGGCAGGGGAGTCCGTATGGCTACACCTTC | CASSQGGQGSPYGYTF | NA | TRBJ1-2 | TRBV4-2 | once
TGTGCCACCCACCTTGGGGACTCCAGATACAATGAGCAGTTCTTC | CATHLGDSRYNEQFF | NA | TRBJ2-1 | TRBV6-5 | NA